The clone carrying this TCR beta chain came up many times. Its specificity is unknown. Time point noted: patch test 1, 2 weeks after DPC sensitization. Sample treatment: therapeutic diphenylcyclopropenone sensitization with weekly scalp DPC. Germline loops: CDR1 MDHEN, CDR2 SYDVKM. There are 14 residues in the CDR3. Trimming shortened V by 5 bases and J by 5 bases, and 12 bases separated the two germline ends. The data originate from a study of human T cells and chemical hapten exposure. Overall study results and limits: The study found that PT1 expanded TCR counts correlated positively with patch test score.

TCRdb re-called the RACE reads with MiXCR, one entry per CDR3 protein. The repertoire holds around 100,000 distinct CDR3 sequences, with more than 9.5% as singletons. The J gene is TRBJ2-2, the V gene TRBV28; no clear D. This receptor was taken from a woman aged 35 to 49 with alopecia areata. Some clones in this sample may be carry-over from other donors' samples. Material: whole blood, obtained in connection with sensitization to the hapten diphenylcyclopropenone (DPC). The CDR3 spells CASSRAALTGELFF. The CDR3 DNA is TGTGCCAGCAGTCGTGCGGCCCTAACCGGGGAGCTGTTTTTT.